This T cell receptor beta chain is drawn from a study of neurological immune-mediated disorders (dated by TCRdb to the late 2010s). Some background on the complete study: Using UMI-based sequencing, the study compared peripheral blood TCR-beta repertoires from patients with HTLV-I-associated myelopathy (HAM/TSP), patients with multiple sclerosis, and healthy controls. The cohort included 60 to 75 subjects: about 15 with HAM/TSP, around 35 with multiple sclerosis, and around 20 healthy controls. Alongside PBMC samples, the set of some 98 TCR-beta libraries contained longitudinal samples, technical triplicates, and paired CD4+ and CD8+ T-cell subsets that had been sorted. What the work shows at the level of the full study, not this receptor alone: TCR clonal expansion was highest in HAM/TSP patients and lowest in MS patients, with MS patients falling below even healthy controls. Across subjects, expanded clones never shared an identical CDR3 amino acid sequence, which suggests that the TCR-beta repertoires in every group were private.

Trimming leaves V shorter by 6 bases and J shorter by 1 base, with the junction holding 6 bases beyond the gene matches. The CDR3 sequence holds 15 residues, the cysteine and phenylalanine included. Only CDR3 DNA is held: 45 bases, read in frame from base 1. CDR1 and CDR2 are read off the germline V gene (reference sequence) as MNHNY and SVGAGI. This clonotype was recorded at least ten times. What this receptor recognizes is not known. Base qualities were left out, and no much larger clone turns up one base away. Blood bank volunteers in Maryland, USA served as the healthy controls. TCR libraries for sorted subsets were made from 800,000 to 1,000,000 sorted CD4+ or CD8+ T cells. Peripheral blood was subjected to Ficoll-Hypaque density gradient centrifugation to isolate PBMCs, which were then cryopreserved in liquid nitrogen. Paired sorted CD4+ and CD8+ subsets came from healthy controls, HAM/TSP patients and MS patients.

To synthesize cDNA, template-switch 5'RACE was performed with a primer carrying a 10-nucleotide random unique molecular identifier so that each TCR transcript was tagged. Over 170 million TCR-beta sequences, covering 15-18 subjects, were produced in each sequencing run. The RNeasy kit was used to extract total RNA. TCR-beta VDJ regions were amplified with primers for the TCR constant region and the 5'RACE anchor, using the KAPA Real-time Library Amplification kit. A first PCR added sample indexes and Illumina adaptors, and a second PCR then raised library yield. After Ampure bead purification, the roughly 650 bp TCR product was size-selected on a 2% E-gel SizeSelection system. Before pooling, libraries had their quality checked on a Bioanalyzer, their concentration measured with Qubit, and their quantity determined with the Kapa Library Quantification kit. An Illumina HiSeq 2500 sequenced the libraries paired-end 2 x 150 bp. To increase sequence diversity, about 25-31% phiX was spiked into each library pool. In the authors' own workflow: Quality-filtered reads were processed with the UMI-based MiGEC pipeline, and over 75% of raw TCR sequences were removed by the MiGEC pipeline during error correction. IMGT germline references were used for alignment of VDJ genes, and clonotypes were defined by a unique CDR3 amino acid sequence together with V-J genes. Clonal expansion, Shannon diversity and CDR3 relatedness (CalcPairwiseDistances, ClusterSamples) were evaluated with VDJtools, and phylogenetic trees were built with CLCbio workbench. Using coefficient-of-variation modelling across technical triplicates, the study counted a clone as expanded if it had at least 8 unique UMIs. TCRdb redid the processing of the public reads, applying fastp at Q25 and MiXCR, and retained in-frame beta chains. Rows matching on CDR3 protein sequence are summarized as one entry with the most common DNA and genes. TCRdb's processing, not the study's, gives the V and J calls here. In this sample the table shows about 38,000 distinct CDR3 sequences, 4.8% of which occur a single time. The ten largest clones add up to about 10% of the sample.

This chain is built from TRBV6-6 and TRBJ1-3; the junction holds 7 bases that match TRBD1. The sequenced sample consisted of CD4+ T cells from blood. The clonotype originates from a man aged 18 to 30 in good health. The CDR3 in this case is CASSQPTGSGNTIYF. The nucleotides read TGTGCCAGCAGCCAACCGACAGGGTCTGGAAACACCATATATTTT.